This T cell receptor beta chain was sequenced for a study of cytomegalovirus exposure and HLA in healthy donors. The CDR3 has 18 residues. Germline CDR1 reads LGHNA; CDR2 reads YSLEER. The germline V and J ends were trimmed by 1 base and 3 bases, with 21 bases remaining between them. General study results and limits: Presence/absence analyses took donor sequencing depth as roughly uniform. The authors later found TCR association rates varying by HLA locus, with DRB1 most and HLA-C fewest.

A note on this clone: Antigen unknown.

The PCR made use of 60 Vbeta and 13 Jbeta primers. Original processing notes: In a later analysis, 80 million to 100 million unique TCR beta chains included roughly 11 million shared by two or more donors. Libraries were prepared by immunoSEQ multiplex PCR; TCRdb keeps only in-frame clonotypes and omits some of them. The D gene and trimming were derived from the DNA, and the V and J assignments and clone size from that table. The sample carries about 200,000 clones, around 80% recorded once. The chain employs TRBV4-3 and TRBJ1-1; tentative D call: TRBD1 (5 bases). This clonotype was sampled from a woman between 35 and 50 years old in good health and CMV-seronegative. Material for sequencing was PBMCs. CDR3 region: CASSQGYQELVGDTEAFF. Written as DNA, the CDR3 is TGCGCCAGCAGCCAAGGGTACCAGGAGTTAGTAGGGGACACTGAAGCTTTCTTT.